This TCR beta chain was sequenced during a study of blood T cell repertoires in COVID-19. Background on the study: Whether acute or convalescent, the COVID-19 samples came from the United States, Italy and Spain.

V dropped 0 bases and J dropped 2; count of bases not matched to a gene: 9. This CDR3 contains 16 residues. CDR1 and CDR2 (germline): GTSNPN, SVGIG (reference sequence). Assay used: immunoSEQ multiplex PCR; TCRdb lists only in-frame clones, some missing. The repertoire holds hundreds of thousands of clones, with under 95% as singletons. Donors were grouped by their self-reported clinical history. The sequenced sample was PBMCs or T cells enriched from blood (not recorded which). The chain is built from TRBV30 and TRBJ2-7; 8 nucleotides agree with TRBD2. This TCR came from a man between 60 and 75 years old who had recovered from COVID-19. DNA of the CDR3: TGTGCCTGGAGTGTACTCATCGGGACTAGTACCTACGAGCAGTACTTC. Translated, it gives CAWSVLIGTSTYEQYF. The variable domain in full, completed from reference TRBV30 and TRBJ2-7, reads SQTIHQWPATLVQPVGSPLSLECTVEGTSNPNLYWYRQAAGRGLQLLFYSVGIGQISSEVPQNLSASRPQDRQFILSSKKLLLSDSGFYLCAWSVLIGTSTYEQYFGPGTRLTVT.